The 26 T cell receptor beta chains below were found in one sample sequenced in a study of blood T cell repertoires in COVID-19. Measured with immunoSEQ multiplex PCR; TCRdb has only the in-frame clones, and not every one. The profile covers 150,000 to 200,000 clones, with about 88% appearing a single time and approximately 0.77% taken by the ten largest. Sequencing was carried out using PBMCs or T cells enriched from blood (not recorded which). The origin of the receptors is a woman aged 18-30 years who had recovered from COVID-19.

The chain links TRBV7-9 to TRBJ2-2; 7 nucleotides align to TRBD1. Germline V gene data show CDR1 as SEHNR and CDR2 as FQNEAQ (reference sequence). The CDR3 covers 18 residues. Losses at the gene ends were 3 bases for V and 3 bases for J; bases not matched to a gene: 13. Written as DNA, the CDR3 is TGTGCCAGCAGCTTTTTAAGGGTCAGACAGGGAGACACCGGGGAGCTGTTTTTT. It is translated as CASSFLRVRQGDTGELFF.

The chain joins TRBV7-9 to TRBJ1-6; D call uncertain. CDR3 size: 13 residues. Between the trimmed V and J ends, which lost 6 bases and 9 bases, there was a span of 12 bases. The germline CDR1 and CDR2 sequences are SEHNR and FQNEAQ (reference sequence). The CDR3 sequence is CASSSQPGSPLHF. As DNA, the CDR3 is TGTGCCAGCAGTTCTCAACCCGGTTCACCCCTCCACTTT.

The chain employs TRBV10-3 and TRBJ2-1; 8 nucleotides line up with TRBD2. The trim removed 11 bases at V and 5 bases at J, leaving 11 bases unmatched. Germline CDR1 is ENHRY and CDR2 is SYGVKD. The CDR3 length is 14 residues. The CDR3 sequence is CAVDPGGMNNEQFF. CDR3 in DNA: TGTGCCGTCGACCCGGGGGGGATGAACAATGAGCAGTTCTTC.

The chain uses TRBV5-6 and TRBJ1-1; D is unclear. Germline V lookup: CDR1 SGHDT, CDR2 YYEEEE. The CDR3 covers 16 residues. Between the trimmed V and J ends, which lost 0 bases and 1 base, there was a span of 13 bases. CDR3: CASSLGARERNTEAFF. CDR3 DNA sequence: TGTGCCAGCAGCTTGGGAGCCCGGGAACGGAACACTGAAGCTTTCTTT.

The V gene is TRBV7-2, the J gene TRBJ1-6; 11 nucleotides match TRBD1. With 4 bases clipped from V and 10 bases from J, the junction kept 12 bases outside the gene matches. This CDR3 has 17 amino acids. Germline CDR1 and CDR2: SGHTA and FQGNSA. CDR3 region: CASSWGQGGRLGSPLHF. DNA of the CDR3: TGTGCCAGCAGCTGGGGACAGGGGGGGAGATTAGGATCACCCCTCCACTTT. The full variable domain, with the rest looked up from reference TRBV7-2 and TRBJ1-6, is GAGVSQSPSNKVTEKGKDVELRCDPISGHTALYWYRQSLGQGLEFLIYFQGNSAPDKSGLPSDRFSAERTGGSVSTLTIQRTQQEDSAVYLCASSWGQGGRLGSPLHFGNGTRLTVT.

V and J are TRBV5-5 and TRBJ1-5, with 7 bases fitting TRBD1. The V gene end was trimmed by 4 bases and the J gene end by 1 base; junction bases not matched to a gene: 5. The CDR3 is 15 residues long. Germline V gene lookup returns CDR1 SGHKS and CDR2 YYEKEE (reference sequence). The CDR3 bases are TGTGCCAGCAGCGGCACAGGGGCGAGCAATCAGCCCCAGCATTTT. Translating gives CASSGTGASNQPQHF. The full variable domain, with the rest looked up from reference TRBV5-5 and TRBJ1-5, is DAGVTQSPTHLIKTRGQQVTLRCSPISGHKSVSWYQQVLGQGPQFIFQYYEKEERGRGNFPDRFSARQFPNYSSELNVNALLLGDSALYLCASSGTGASNQPQHFGDGTRLSIL.

The rearrangement links TRBV6-5 to TRBJ2-2; 10 bases align to TRBD1. CDR1 MNHEY and CDR2 SVGAGI come from the germline V gene. The trim removed 8 bases at V and 3 bases at J, leaving 6 bases unmatched. The CDR3 length is 15 residues. DNA of the CDR3: TGTGCCAGCCAGACCGGGACAGGGGACACCGGGGAGCTGTTTTTT. Translating it yields CASQTGTGDTGELFF.

This clone was detected only once. The chain has TRBV30 and TRBJ2-3; tentatively, D is TRBD1 (8 bases). Looked up from germline, CDR1 is GTSNPN and CDR2 is SVGIG (reference sequence). This CDR3 comprises 14 residues. Trimming shortened V by 7 bases and J by 2 bases, and 16 bases separated the two germline ends. The DNA for the CDR3 is TGTGCCTACCAACAGGGGGGGTCCACAGATACGCAGTATTTT. Residues: CAYQQGGSTDTQYF.

The rearrangement links TRBV28 to TRBJ2-3; 7 positions agree with TRBD1. The junction had 18 bases not matched to a gene; V was cut back by 6 bases and J by 0 bases. CDR1 is MDHEN and CDR2 is SYDVKM in the germline V gene. The CDR3 sequence is 19 residues long. CDR3 region: CASRTPIISRQGSTDTQYF. The DNA of the CDR3 is TGTGCCAGCAGAACCCCGATTATTTCGCGACAGGGTAGCACAGATACGCAGTATTTT.

The chain recombines TRBV6-2 or TRBV6-3 with TRBJ2-5, with D hard to call. Trimming shortened V by 4 bases and J by 3 bases, and 3 bases separated the two germline ends. CDR1 and CDR2 (germline): MNHEY, SVGEGT. This CDR3 has 11 residues. The CDR3 coding sequence is TGTGCCAGCAGTTTCGAAGAGACCCAGTACTTC. This translates into CASSFEETQYF.

The V gene is TRBV7-6, the J gene TRBJ2-2; 7 bases fit TRBD2. Germline V CDR1 and CDR2: SGHVS, FNYEAQ. CDR3 size: 14 residues. The trim removed 7 bases at V and 5 bases at J, leaving 7 bases unmatched. Here the CDR3 DNA reads TGTGCCAGCATAAAAGACGGGGGGACCGGGGAGCTGTTTTTT. Translating it yields CASIKDGGTGELFF.

The rearrangement joins TRBV4-1 to TRBJ2-7, with D possibly TRBD2 on 5 matching bases. Germline V gene lookup returns CDR1 MGHRA and CDR2 YSYEKL. The CDR3 covers 16 residues. V was cut by 1 base and J by 0 bases, with 13 bases left in between. Here the CDR3 DNA reads TGCGCCAGCAGCCAAGCCTCTGGAGGCGGCTCCTACGAGCAGTACTTC. It is translated as CASSQASGGGSYEQYF.

The genes are TRBV6-1 and TRBJ1-1; D remains unclear. Germline CDR1 and CDR2: MNHNS and SASEGT. V lost 6 bases and J lost 1, with 6 bases in between. The CDR3 has 12 residues. CDR3 residues: CASREGNTEAFF. The CDR3 DNA is TGTGCCAGCAGGGAGGGGAACACTGAAGCTTTCTTT.

The rearrangement uses TRBV9 and TRBJ1-2; 7 nucleotides align to TRBD1. CDR3 length equals 14 residues. Trimming at V came to 3 bases and at J to 2 bases, leaving 4 bases not matched to a gene. Germline CDR1 and CDR2: SGDLS and YYNGEE. The CDR3, as DNA: TGTGCCAGCAGCGCCCAGACAGGGAACTATGGCTACACCTTC. It encodes CASSAQTGNYGYTF.

The rearrangement links TRBV19 to TRBJ1-2; D possibly corresponds to TRBD1 (6 bases). The CDR3 runs 13 residues. Germline V CDR1 and CDR2: LNHDA, SQIVND (reference sequence). Between the trimmed V and J ends, which lost 4 bases and 3 bases, there was a span of 9 bases. CDR3 protein: CASSTDSDYGYTF. The CDR3 nucleotides read TGTGCCAGTAGTACGGACAGCGACTATGGCTACACCTTC.

The chain links TRBV19 to TRBJ2-2; perhaps TRBD1 as D (5 bases). Germline V gives CDR1 LNHDA, CDR2 SQIVND (reference sequence). Trimming shortened V by 7 bases and J by 6 bases, and 21 bases separated the two germline ends. The CDR3 totals 16 residues. CDR3 DNA sequence: TGTGCCAGTACCGAACTGCGGCCCCAGGGATCCGGGGAGCTGTTTTTT. It codes for CASTELRPQGSGELFF. Complete variable domain (other parts from reference TRBV19 and TRBJ2-2): DGGITQSPKYLFRKEGQNVTLSCEQNLNHDAMYWYRQDPGQGLRLIYYSQIVNDFQKGDIAEGYSVSREKKESFPLTVTSAQKNPTAFYLCASTELRPQGSGELFFGEGSRLTVL.

J is TRBJ2-2 and V is TRBV7-9; possible D gene TRBD2, 5 bases. This CDR3 spans 17 amino acids. V dropped 4 bases and J dropped 2 bases, with 17 bases sitting between them. Germline V CDR1 and CDR2: SEHNR, FQNEAQ (reference sequence). CDR3 sequence: CASSSPSSASNTGELFF. In nucleotides, the CDR3 is TGTGCCAGCAGCTCCCCCTCCTCGGCTAGCAACACCGGGGAGCTGTTTTTT.

This clone was detected once. The chain recombines TRBV2 with TRBJ2-3; D is unclear. Trimming removed 2 bases at V and 4 bases at J, with 7 bases between. From germline, CDR1 is SNHLY and CDR2 FYNNEI. The CDR3 loop spans 13 amino acids. CDR3 in DNA: TGTGCCAGCAGTGAATGGCGGCCAGATACGCAGTATTTT. Translation gives CASSEWRPDTQYF.

V usage is TRBV4-1 and J usage is TRBJ2-7, with 10 positions matching TRBD2. The CDR3 covers 13 residues. Germline V gene sequence: CDR1 MGHRA, CDR2 YSYEKL. The V and J ends lost 5 bases and 3 bases, in that order; junction bases with no gene match: 1. Written as DNA, the CDR3 is TGCGCCAGCAGCTTAGCGGGAGGCTACGAGCAGTACTTC. It yields the protein CASSLAGGYEQYF.

V gene TRBV29-1 combines with J gene TRBJ2-7, with D possibly being TRBD1 (5 bases). This CDR3 comprises 12 residues. V lost 5 bases, J lost 0 bases, and 8 bases lay in between. Germline V lookup: CDR1 SQVTM, CDR2 ANQGSEA. CDR3 in amino acids: CSVLTASYEQYF. CDR3 nucleotide sequence: TGCAGCGTTTTGACAGCCTCCTACGAGCAGTACTTC.

This CDR3 reads CATSGHGQETQYF. CDR3 sequence (DNA): TGTGCCACCAGTGGACACGGACAAGAGACCCAGTACTTC. The chain uses TRBV24-1 and TRBJ2-5; unclear D gene. V lost 5 bases and J lost 2, with 8 bases in between. Germline CDR1 KGHDR, CDR2 SFDVKD. The CDR3 length is 13 residues.

The chain carries TRBV9 and TRBJ2-3; D gene ambiguous. The V gene lost 0 bases and the J gene lost 6 bases, with 14 bases spanning the gap. This CDR3 has 15 amino acids. Germline V gives CDR1 SGDLS, CDR2 YYNGEE. The CDR3 is CASSVAGISGDTQYF. In DNA form, the CDR3 reads TGTGCCAGCAGCGTAGCTGGTATTTCCGGGGATACGCAGTATTTT.

The chain combines TRBV7-9 with TRBJ1-1, with 10 bases identical to TRBD1. V lost 5 bases, J lost 5 bases, and 8 bases stayed unmatched. The CDR3 consists of 15 residues. Germline V gene data show CDR1 as SEHNR and CDR2 as FQNEAQ (reference sequence). This CDR3 reads CASSGGQGIWTEAFF. Here the CDR3 DNA reads TGTGCCAGCAGCGGGGGACAGGGGATTTGGACTGAAGCTTTCTTT. Filled out from reference TRBV7-9 and TRBJ1-1, the complete variable domain reads DTGVSQNPRHKITKRGQNVTFRCDPISEHNRLYWYRQTLGQGPEFLTYFQNEAQLEKSRLLSDRFSAERPKGSFSTLEIQRTEQGDSAMYLCASSGGQGIWTEAFFGQGTRLTVV.

V usage is TRBV28 and J usage is TRBJ2-7; tentatively, D is TRBD2 (6 bases). CDR1 MDHEN and CDR2 SYDVKM come from the germline V gene. The CDR3 runs 12 residues. V lost 8 bases to trimming and J lost 5 bases, with 13 bases between them. The CDR3 nucleotides read TGTGCCAGCTGTCCGGGAGTCCACGAGCAGTACTTC. This gives the protein CASCPGVHEQYF.

The chain has TRBV27 and TRBJ2-7, with 10 positions matching TRBD2. With V trimmed by 0 bases and J by 0 bases, 2 bases remained unmatched. The CDR3 is 16 amino acids. Germline-derived CDR1 and CDR2 are MNHEY and SMNVEV (reference sequence). The CDR3 DNA is TGTGCCAGCAGTTTATCCGGGACTAGCGTCTCCTACGAGCAGTACTTC. This translates into CASSLSGTSVSYEQYF.

This chain joins TRBV20-1 and TRBJ2-1, with 7 bases lining up with TRBD2. Losses at the gene ends were 3 bases for V and 0 bases for J; bases not matched to a gene: 5. The germline gives CDR1 DFQATT, CDR2 SNEGSKA (reference sequence). The CDR3 covers 15 residues. CDR3 sequence (DNA): TGCAGTGCTAGTGGGGGAGGGATCTCCTACAATGAGCAGTTCTTC. Its protein product is CSASGGGISYNEQFF.